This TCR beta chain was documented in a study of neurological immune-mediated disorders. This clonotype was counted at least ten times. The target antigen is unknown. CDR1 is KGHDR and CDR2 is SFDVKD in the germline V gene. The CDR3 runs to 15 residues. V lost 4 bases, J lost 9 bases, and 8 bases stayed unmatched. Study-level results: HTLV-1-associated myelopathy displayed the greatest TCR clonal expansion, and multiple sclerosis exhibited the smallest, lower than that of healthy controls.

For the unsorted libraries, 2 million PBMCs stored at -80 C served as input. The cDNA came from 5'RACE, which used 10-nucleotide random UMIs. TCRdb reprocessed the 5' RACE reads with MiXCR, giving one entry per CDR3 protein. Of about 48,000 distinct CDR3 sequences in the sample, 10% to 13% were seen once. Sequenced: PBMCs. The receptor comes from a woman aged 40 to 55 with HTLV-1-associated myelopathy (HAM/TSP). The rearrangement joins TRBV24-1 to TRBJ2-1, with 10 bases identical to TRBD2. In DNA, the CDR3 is TGTGCCACCAGTGAGATACTAGCGGGGTCAAGTGAGCAGTTCTTC. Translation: CATSEILAGSSEQFF.